The T cell receptor beta chain under discussion was sequenced for a study of blood T cell repertoires in COVID-19. Study-level background: COVID-19 samples, acute and convalescent, were from the United States, Italy and Spain. T cells, B-cell-depleted T cells, or PBMCs supplied cDNA or gDNA.

Source study methods: Amplification with reference gene primers provided the estimates of nucleated cell counts. Generated by immunoSEQ multiplex PCR, the TCRdb table keeps only in-frame clones and is missing some. The V and J calls and clone size are taken from that table; D and trimming were inferred from the DNA. The sample has about 280,000 clones; 85% are singletons. The CDR3 loop spans 11 amino acids. From germline, CDR1 is ENHRY and CDR2 SYGVKD. The ends lost 8 bases at V and 10 bases at J; junction bases unmatched: 5. The chain uses TRBV10-3 and TRBJ2-1; TRBD2 matches 7 bases. The source material was peripheral blood. The source of this sequence is a man between 45 and 60 years old with active or convalescent COVID-19. The CDR3 loop reads CAIGGTIEQFF. As DNA, the CDR3 is TGTGCCATCGGGGGGACTATCGAGCAGTTCTTC.